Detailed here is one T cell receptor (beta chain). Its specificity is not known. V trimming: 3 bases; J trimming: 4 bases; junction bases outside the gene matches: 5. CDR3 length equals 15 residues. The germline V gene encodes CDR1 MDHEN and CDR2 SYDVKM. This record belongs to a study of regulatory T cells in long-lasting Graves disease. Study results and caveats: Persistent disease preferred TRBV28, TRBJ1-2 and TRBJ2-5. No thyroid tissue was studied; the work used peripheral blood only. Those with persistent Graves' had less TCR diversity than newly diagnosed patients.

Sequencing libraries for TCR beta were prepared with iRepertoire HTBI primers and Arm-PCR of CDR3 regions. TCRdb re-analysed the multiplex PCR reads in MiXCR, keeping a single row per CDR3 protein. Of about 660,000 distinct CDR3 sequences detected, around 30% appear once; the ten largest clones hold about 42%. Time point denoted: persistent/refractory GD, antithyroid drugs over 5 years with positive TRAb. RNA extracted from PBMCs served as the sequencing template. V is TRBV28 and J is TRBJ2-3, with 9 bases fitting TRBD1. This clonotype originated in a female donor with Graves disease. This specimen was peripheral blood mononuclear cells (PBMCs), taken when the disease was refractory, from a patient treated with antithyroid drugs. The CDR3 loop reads CASSFPGQGADTQYF. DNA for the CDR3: TGTGCCAGCAGTTTTCCGGGACAGGGTGCAGATACGCAGTATTTT.